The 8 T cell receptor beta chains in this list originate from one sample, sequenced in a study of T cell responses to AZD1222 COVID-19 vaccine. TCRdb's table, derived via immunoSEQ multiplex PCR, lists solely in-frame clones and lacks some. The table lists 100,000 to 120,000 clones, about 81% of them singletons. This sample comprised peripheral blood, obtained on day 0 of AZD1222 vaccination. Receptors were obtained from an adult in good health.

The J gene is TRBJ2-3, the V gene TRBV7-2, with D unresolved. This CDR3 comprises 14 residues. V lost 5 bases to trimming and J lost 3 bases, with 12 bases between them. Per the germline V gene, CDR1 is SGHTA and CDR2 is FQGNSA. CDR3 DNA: TGTGCCAGCAGCCCCGATGGCCCGACAGATACGCAGTATTTT. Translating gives CASSPDGPTDTQYF. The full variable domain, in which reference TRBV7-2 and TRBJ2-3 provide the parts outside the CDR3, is GAGVSQSPSNKVTEKGKDVELRCDPISGHTALYWYRQSLGQGLEFLIYFQGNSAPDKSGLPSDRFSAERTGGSVSTLTIQRTQQEDSAVYLCASSPDGPTDTQYFGPGTRLTVL.

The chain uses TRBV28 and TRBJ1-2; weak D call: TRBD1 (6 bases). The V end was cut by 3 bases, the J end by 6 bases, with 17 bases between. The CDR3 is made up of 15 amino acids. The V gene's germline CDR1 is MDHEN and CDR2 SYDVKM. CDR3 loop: CASSFRDTNSNGYTF. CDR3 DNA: TGTGCCAGCAGTTTTCGGGACACGAATAGCAATGGCTACACCTTC.

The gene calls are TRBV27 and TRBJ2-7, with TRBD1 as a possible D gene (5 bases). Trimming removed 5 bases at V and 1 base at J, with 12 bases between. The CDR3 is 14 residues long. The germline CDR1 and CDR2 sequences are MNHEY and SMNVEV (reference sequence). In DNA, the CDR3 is TGTGCCAGCAGTCCGACGACAGAGTCCTACGAGCAGTACTTC. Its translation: CASSPTTESYEQYF.

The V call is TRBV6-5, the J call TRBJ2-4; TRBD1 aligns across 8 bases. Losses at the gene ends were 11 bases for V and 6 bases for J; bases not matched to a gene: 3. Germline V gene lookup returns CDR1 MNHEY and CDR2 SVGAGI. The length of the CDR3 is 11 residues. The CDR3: CALDRANIQYF. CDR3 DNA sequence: TGTGCCCTGGACAGGGCAAACATTCAGTACTTC.

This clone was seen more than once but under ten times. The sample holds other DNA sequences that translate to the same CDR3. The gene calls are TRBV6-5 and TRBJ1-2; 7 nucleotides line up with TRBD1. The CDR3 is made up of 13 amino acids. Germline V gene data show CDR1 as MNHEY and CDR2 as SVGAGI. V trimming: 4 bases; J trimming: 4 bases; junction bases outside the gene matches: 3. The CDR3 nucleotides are TGTGCCAGCAGTTTCGACAGGGTCTATGGCTACACCTTC. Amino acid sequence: CASSFDRVYGYTF.

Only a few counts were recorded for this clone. The CDR3 region is CASTPVQGSNQPQHF. The CDR3 DNA reads TGTGCCAGCACCCCGGTACAGGGGAGCAATCAGCCCCAGCATTTT. The V call is TRBV6-2 or TRBV6-3, the J call TRBJ1-5; 7 nucleotides line up with TRBD1. The CDR3 is 15 residues long. Trimming at V came to 7 bases and at J to 1 base, leaving 7 bases not matched to a gene. The germline V gene has CDR1 MNHEY and CDR2 SVGEGT.

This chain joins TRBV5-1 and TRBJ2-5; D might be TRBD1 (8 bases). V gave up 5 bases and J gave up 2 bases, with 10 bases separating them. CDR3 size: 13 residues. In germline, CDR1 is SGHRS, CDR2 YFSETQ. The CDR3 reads CASRQGGQETQYF. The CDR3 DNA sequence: TGCGCCAGCAGACAGGGGGGGCAAGAGACCCAGTACTTC. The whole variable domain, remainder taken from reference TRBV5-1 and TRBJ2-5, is KAGVTQTPRYLIKTRGQQVTLSCSPISGHRSVSWYQQTPGQGLQFLFEYFSETQRNKGNFPGRFSGRQFSNSRSEMNVSTLELGDSALYLCASRQGGQETQYFGPGTRLLVL.

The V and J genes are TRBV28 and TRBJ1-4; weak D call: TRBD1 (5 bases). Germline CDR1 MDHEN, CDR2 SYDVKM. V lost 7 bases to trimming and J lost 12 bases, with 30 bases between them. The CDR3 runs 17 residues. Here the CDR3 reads CASTPGRFEGEGKELFF. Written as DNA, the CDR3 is TGTGCCAGCACGCCAGGGAGGTTCGAGGGTGAGGGGAAAGAACTGTTTTTT.